The 9 T cell receptor beta chains below were found in one sample sequenced in a study of blood T cell repertoires in COVID-19. Only in-frame clones appear in the TCRdb table, and some are missing; sequencing was by immunoSEQ multiplex PCR. The sample consists of about 270,000 clones, roughly nine tenths of them appearing once. Sequencing was carried out using PBMCs or T cells enriched from blood (not recorded which). These receptors were collected from a woman aged 18-30 years who had recovered from COVID-19.

The CDR3 spells CATSRGTGDLMNTEAFF. Here the CDR3 DNA reads TGTGCCACCAGCAGAGGGACAGGGGACCTCATGAACACTGAAGCTTTCTTT. V is TRBV15 and J is TRBJ1-1; 9 bases are shared with TRBD1. V gave up 1 base and J gave up 0 bases; unmatched junction bases: 6. Germline V lookup: CDR1 LNHNV, CDR2 YYDKDF (reference sequence). The CDR3 is 17 amino acids.

The chain recombines TRBV4-1 with TRBJ1-2, with D possibly TRBD1 on 5 matching bases. The germline V gene encodes CDR1 MGHRA and CDR2 YSYEKL. The CDR3 consists of 15 residues. V dropped 0 bases and J dropped 4 bases, with 12 bases sitting between them. The CDR3 region has the DNA TGCGCCAGCAGCCAAGATGCCGGGACTTCCTATGGCTACACCTTC. This encodes CASSQDAGTSYGYTF.

The chain carries TRBV2 and TRBJ2-3; 8 bases fit TRBD2. CDR1 and CDR2 from the germline V gene are SNHLY and FYNNEI. The V segment lost 6 bases and the J segment 0 bases; nucleotides outside the gene matches: 8. This CDR3 is 16 amino acids long. CDR3 loop: CASRTMGTRSTDTQYF. DNA for the CDR3: TGTGCCAGCAGGACGATGGGGACTAGAAGCACAGATACGCAGTATTTT.

The genes are TRBV6-1 and TRBJ2-3, with 7 bases fitting TRBD2. The CDR3 spans 17 residues. With V trimmed by 3 bases and J by 1 base, 10 bases remained unmatched. CDR1 MNHNS and CDR2 SASEGT come from the germline V gene. CDR3 nucleotide sequence: TGTGCCAGCAGTGAGACTCCCTTGGGGGGGGGCACAGATACGCAGTATTTT. This encodes CASSETPLGGGTDTQYF.

This chain links TRBV5-6 with TRBJ2-5; 8 nucleotides line up with TRBD1. The trim removed 4 bases at V and 5 bases at J, leaving 10 bases unmatched. The CDR3 spans 15 residues. CDR1 and CDR2 from the germline V gene are SGHDT and YYEEEE. CDR3 sequence: CASSPDREMMETQYF. CDR3 nucleotides: TGTGCCAGCAGCCCGGACAGGGAGATGATGGAGACCCAGTACTTC.

This clone is a singleton in its sample. This rearrangement joins TRBV27 to TRBJ1-2; 9 bases line up with TRBD1. The germline gives CDR1 MNHEY, CDR2 SMNVEV (reference sequence). This CDR3 region has 14 residues. The V and J ends lost 2 bases and 6 bases, in that order; junction bases with no gene match: 4. CDR3 sequence: CASSLVGQGDGYTF. In DNA, the CDR3 is TGTGCCAGCAGTTTAGTGGGACAGGGTGATGGCTACACCTTC.

V is TRBV19 and J is TRBJ1-1, with no clear D. The CDR3 consists of 14 residues. In germline, CDR1 is LNHDA, CDR2 SQIVND (reference sequence). Trimming stripped 4 bases from V and 0 bases from J, with 9 bases between. Here the CDR3 reads CASSTGTMNTEAFF. The CDR3 region has the DNA TGTGCCAGTAGTACAGGAACCATGAACACTGAAGCTTTCTTT.

The rearrangement links TRBV2 to TRBJ1-2, with 7 bases fitting TRBD1. V lost 6 bases to trimming and J lost 7 bases; unmatched junction nucleotides: 5. CDR1 and CDR2 from the germline V gene are SNHLY and FYNNEI. The CDR3 is 12 amino acids. CDR3 bases: TGTGCCAGCAGGAGGGACAGCCTTGGCTACACCTTC. It translates to CASRRDSLGYTF.

This sequence joins TRBV6-2 or TRBV6-3 and TRBJ2-3; TRBD1 is a possible D gene (6 bases). V lost 5 bases to trimming and J lost 2 bases, with 11 bases between them. Germline V CDR1 and CDR2: MNHEY, SVGEGT. The CDR3 sequence is 14 residues long. CDR3 protein: CASSNRDHTDTQYF. The DNA of the CDR3 is TGTGCCAGCAGTAACAGGGACCACACAGATACGCAGTATTTT.